Listed below are T cell receptor beta chains from one sample, sequenced in a study of cytomegalovirus exposure and HLA in healthy donors. Sequencing used immunoSEQ multiplex PCR; TCRdb keeps in-frame clones, though not all of them. The profile shows approximately 190,000 clones, 84% of them singletons. Material: PBMCs. The receptors were gathered from a woman aged 25 to 39 in good health and CMV-seropositive. The CDR3 runs from the conserved cysteine through the conserved F or W. Each record gives: clone size, V gene, D gene, J gene, CDR3 protein, CDR3 DNA. A D gene is named only where the DNA matches it firmly. Clone size is shown for a subset of rows, as once, few, many or a class of expanded clone.

>few|TRBV6-1|NA|TRBJ2-7
CASSPLTSSYEQYF
TGTGCCAGCAGTCCTCTTACTTCCTCCTACGAGCAGTACTTC
>NA|TRBV29-1|NA|TRBJ2-5
CSVEGPLSPEETQYF
TGCAGCGTTGAAGGCCCCCTGAGTCCCGAAGAGACCCAGTACTTC
>NA|TRBV6-5|NA|TRBJ1-1
CASRPGGGNTEAFF
TGTGCCAGCAGGCCGGGGGGGGGAAACACTGAAGCTTTCTTT
>NA|TRBV6-4|NA|TRBJ1-1
CASRLGANTEAFF
TGTGCCAGCAGGCTGGGGGCGAACACTGAAGCTTTCTTT
>NA|TRBV11-3|NA|TRBJ2-1
CASSLRTEGLGGEQFF
TGTGCCAGCAGCCTAAGGACGGAGGGGCTTGGTGGTGAGCAGTTCTTC
>few|TRBV5-6|TRBD1|TRBJ2-7
CASSAPGQGYAGRLGEQYF
TGTGCCAGCAGCGCCCCGGGACAGGGTTATGCAGGTCGGTTGGGCGAGCAGTACTTC
>NA|TRBV5-5|NA|TRBJ1-3
CASSRQDNSGNTIYF
TGTGCCAGCAGTCGACAGGATAACTCTGGAAACACCATATATTTT
>NA|TRBV2|NA|TRBJ1-2
CASGADRLNYGYTF
TGTGCCAGCGGGGCGGACAGATTAAACTATGGCTACACCTTC
>few|TRBV6-1|NA|TRBJ2-3
CASSERRTGRLAHTQYF
TGTGCCAGCAGTGAAAGACGAACAGGGCGGTTGGCGCACACGCAGTATTTT
>NA|TRBV27|TRBD2|TRBJ2-7
CASSLSAQRGEQYF
TGTGCCAGCAGTTTATCGGCACAGCGGGGCGAGCAGTACTTC